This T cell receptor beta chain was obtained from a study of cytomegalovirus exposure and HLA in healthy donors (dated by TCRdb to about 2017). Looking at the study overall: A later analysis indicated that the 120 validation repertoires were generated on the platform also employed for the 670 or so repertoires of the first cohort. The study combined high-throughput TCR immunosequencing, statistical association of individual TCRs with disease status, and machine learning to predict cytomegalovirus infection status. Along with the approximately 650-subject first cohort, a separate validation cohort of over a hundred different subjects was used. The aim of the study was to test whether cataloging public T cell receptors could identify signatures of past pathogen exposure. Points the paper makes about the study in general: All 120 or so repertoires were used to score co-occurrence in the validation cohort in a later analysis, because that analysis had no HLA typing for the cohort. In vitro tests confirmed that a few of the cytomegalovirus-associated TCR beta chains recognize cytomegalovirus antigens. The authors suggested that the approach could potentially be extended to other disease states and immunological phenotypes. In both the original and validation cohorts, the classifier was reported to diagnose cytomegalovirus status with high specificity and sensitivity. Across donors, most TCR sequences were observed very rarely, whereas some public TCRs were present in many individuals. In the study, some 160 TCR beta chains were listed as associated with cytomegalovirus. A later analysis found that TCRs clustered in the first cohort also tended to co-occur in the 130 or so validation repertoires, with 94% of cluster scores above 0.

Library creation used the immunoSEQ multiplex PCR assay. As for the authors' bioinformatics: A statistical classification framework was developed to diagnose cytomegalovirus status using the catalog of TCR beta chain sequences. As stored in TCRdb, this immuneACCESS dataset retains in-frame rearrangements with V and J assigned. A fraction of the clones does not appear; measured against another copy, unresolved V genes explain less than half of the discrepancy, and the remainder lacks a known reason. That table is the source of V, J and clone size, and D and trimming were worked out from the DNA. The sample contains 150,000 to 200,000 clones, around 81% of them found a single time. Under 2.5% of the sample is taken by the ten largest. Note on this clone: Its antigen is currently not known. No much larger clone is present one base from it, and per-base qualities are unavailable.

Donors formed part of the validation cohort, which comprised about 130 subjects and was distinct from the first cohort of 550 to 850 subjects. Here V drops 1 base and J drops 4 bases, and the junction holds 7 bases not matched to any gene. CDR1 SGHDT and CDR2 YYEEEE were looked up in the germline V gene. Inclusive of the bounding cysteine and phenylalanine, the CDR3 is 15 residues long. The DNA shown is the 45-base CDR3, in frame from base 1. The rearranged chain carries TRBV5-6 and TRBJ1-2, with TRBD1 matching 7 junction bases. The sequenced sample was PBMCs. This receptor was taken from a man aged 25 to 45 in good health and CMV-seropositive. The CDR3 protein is CASSLWLSGGYGYTF. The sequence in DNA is TGTGCCAGCAGCTTGTGGCTCTCAGGGGGCTATGGCTACACCTTC.